These 28 T cell receptor beta chains were sequenced from one sample in a study of relationships among human T cell subsets. From mRNA, alpha and beta CDR3 regions were amplified using semiquantitative ARM-PCR. Tagged nested gene-specific primers were used first, then communal superprimers amplified exponentially. TCRdb reanalysed the multiplex PCR reads using MiXCR and keeps one entry per CDR3 protein. The sample records some 16,000 distinct CDR3 sequences, about 60% being singletons. Sequenced material: total T cells sorted from blood. The receptors originated from a man aged 35-49 years in good health.

This clonotype is a singleton in its sample. The chain combines TRBV18 with TRBJ2-7; 12 bases map to TRBD1. There are 16 residues in the CDR3. CDR1 and CDR2 from the germline V gene are KGHSH and LQKENI. After removal of 6 bases from V and 1 base from J, the junction contained 7 bases not matched to a gene. CDR3 bases: TGTGCCAGCTCTCCGAGGGGACAGGGGGCTTCCTACGAGCAGTACTTC. Residues: CASSPRGQGASYEQYF.

V and J are TRBV28 and TRBJ1-2; D is undetermined. V lost 3 bases to trimming and J lost 0 bases, with 5 bases between them. CDR1 and CDR2 from the germline V gene are MDHEN and SYDVKM. The CDR3 totals 13 residues. The CDR3 sequence is CASSFLANYGYTF. CDR3 DNA: TGTGCCAGCAGTTTTTTGGCTAACTATGGCTACACCTTC.

This clonotype was seen only a few times. V usage is TRBV16 and J usage is TRBJ2-1, with TRBD2 matching 10 bases. J was trimmed by 6 bases and V by 3 bases; bases with no gene match: 5. The CDR3 extends over 15 amino acids. CDR1 KGHSY and CDR2 FQNENV come from the germline V gene. Here the CDR3 reads CASSHSSGGGNEQFF. The CDR3 region has the DNA TGTGCCAGCAGCCACTCGAGCGGGGGGGGCAATGAGCAGTTCTTC.

The chain is built from TRBV11-2 and TRBJ2-7; 7 bases fit TRBD1. V lost 6 bases, J lost 2 bases, and 7 bases stayed unmatched. CDR3 length equals 14 residues. CDR1 SGHAT and CDR2 FQNNGV come from the germline V gene. CDR3 nucleotide sequence: TGTGCCAGCAGTTGGAGACAGGGCCCCTACGAGCAGTACTTC. Its translation is CASSWRQGPYEQYF. Full variable domain (remainder filled in from reference TRBV11-2 and TRBJ2-7): EAGVAQSPRYKIIEKRQSVAFWCNPISGHATLYWYQQILGQGPKLLIQFQNNGVVDDSQLPKDRFSAERLKGVDSTLKIQPAKLEDSAVYLCASSWRQGPYEQYFGPGTRLTVT.

The table lists this clonotype with a count of one. The chain has TRBV10-1 and TRBJ2-2, with D uncertain. This CDR3 spans 13 amino acids. The germline gives CDR1 WNHNN, CDR2 SYGVQD (reference sequence). V was trimmed by 2 bases and J by 1 base, leaving 2 bases between them. The CDR3 here is CASSERNTGELFF. The CDR3 DNA reads TGCGCCAGCAGTGAGAGGAACACCGGGGAGCTGTTTTTT.

This clonotype was counted between two and nine times. V gene TRBV10-3 combines with J gene TRBJ1-5; the D is unclear. Germline values: CDR1 ENHRY, CDR2 SYGVKD. There are 13 residues in the CDR3. Between the trimmed V and J ends, which lost 0 bases and 6 bases, there was a span of 6 bases. The CDR3 nucleotides read TGTGCCATCAGTGAGTCGGACCGTCAGCCCCAGCATTTT. Protein sequence: CAISESDRQPQHF.

This chain links TRBV20-1 with TRBJ1-5; D uncertain. Germline lookup yields CDR1 DFQATT and CDR2 SNEGSKA (reference sequence). With 3 bases removed from V and 4 bases from J, the gap between germline ends came to 10 bases. The CDR3 is made up of 13 amino acids. The CDR3 spells CSARISVNQPQHF. DNA for the CDR3: TGCAGTGCTAGGATTAGCGTGAATCAGCCCCAGCATTTT.

This clonotype is classed as medium-sized. CDR3 DNA: TGTGCCAGCAGCTACGGACAGGGGGAAAGGGGCGAGCAGTACTTC. Protein: CASSYGQGERGEQYF. The gene calls are TRBV11-2 and TRBJ2-7; 10 bases match TRBD1. The CDR3 is made up of 15 amino acids. The trim removed 4 bases at V and 6 bases at J, leaving 9 bases unmatched. The V gene's germline CDR1 is SGHAT and CDR2 FQNNGV.

The chain has TRBV11-3 and TRBJ2-5; no firm D call. In germline, CDR1 is SGHNT, CDR2 YENEEA. This CDR3 spans 13 amino acids. Trimming cost V 2 bases and J 1 base, with 5 bases left between them. For the CDR3, the DNA is TGTGCCAGCAGCTTAAGGCCCCAAGAGACCCAGTACTTC. Its protein is CASSLRPQETQYF.

By share, this clonotype counts as medium-sized. The J gene is TRBJ2-3, the V gene TRBV4-2; maybe TRBD2 (5 bases). The CDR3 sequence is 16 residues long. Trimming stripped 2 bases from V and 0 bases from J, with 12 bases between. Germline values: CDR1 LGHNA, CDR2 YNFKEQ. The CDR3 DNA sequence: TGTGCCAGCAGCCAAAAGGAGGCGGTGAGCACAGATACGCAGTATTTT. Residues: CASSQKEAVSTDTQYF.

Worth noting for this clonotype: The junction differs from germline at one of its ends, possibly a read error. The genes are TRBV5-4 and TRBJ2-2, with 11 positions matching TRBD1. This CDR3 is 14 amino acids long. CDR1 is SGHNT, CDR2 YYREEE, per germline (reference sequence). The CDR3 region is CASYRTGGSGELFF. Written as DNA, the CDR3 is TGCGCCAGCTACCGGACAGGGGGCTCCGGGGAGCTGTTTTTT.

This clonotype was counted only a few times. The chain employs TRBV28 and TRBJ2-1; 13 nucleotides align to TRBD2. In germline, CDR1 is MDHEN, CDR2 SYDVKM. V was clipped by 4 bases and J by 7 bases; unmatched bases: 10. This CDR3 has 17 residues. The CDR3 protein is CASSSEWTSGGQNEQFF. The CDR3 coding sequence is TGTGCCAGCAGTTCCGAATGGACTAGCGGGGGCCAGAATGAGCAGTTCTTC.

The chain uses TRBV13 and TRBJ2-7; no clear D gene. The V gene lost 0 bases and the J gene lost 3 bases, with 9 bases spanning the gap. Germline V gene data show CDR1 as PRHDT and CDR2 as FYEKMQ (reference sequence). This CDR3 has 14 amino acids. The CDR3 sequence is CASSLGGYLYEQYF. DNA of the CDR3: TGTGCCAGCAGCTTAGGAGGGTACCTCTACGAGCAGTACTTC.

The V call is TRBV18, the J call TRBJ2-7; D is perhaps TRBD1 (6 bases). Germline loops: CDR1 KGHSH, CDR2 LQKENI. The ends were cut back, 6 bases at V and 6 bases at J, with 24 bases in the middle. This CDR3 has 16 residues. For the CDR3, the DNA is TGTGCCAGCTCGGACCGACAGGCTTACCTCCAGGGCGAGCAGTACTTC. Translating it yields CASSDRQAYLQGEQYF.

This clonotype was seen more than once but under ten times. The chain joins TRBV12-3 or TRBV12-4 to TRBJ2-6; perhaps TRBD2 as D (5 bases). The CDR3 spans 14 residues. Trimming shortened V by 3 bases and J by 4 bases, and 7 bases separated the two germline ends. As DNA, the CDR3 is TGTGCCAGCAGTTTGACTACAGGGGCCAACGTCCTGACTTTC. Translation: CASSLTTGANVLTF.

This clonotype was counted between two and nine times. V gene TRBV29-1 combines with J gene TRBJ2-1; TRBD2 is a possible D gene (5 bases). The CDR3 length is 14 residues. Trimming removed 8 bases from V and 6 bases from J, with 20 bases in between. The V gene's germline CDR1 is SQVTM and CDR2 ANQGSEA. The CDR3, as DNA: TGCAGCTTTAAACGACGCGGGTCGTGCAATGAGCAGTTCTTC. It is translated as CSFKRRGSCNEQFF.

The gene calls are TRBV14 and TRBJ2-5; D is perhaps TRBD2 (5 bases). Germline values: CDR1 SGHDN, CDR2 FVKESK. The CDR3 totals 15 residues. The germline V and J ends were trimmed by 1 base and 1 base, with 10 bases remaining between them. This chain's CDR3 is CASSQGLALQETQYF. DNA for the CDR3: TGTGCCAGCAGCCAAGGGCTAGCACTCCAAGAGACCCAGTACTTC.

The chain has TRBV18 and TRBJ1-3; D gene unclear. This CDR3 has 14 residues. Trimming shortened V by 4 bases and J by 4 bases, and 11 bases separated the two germline ends. The germline gives CDR1 KGHSH, CDR2 LQKENI. The CDR3 protein is CASSRGTRGNTIYF. The CDR3 DNA reads TGTGCCAGCTCACGAGGAACGCGGGGAAACACCATATATTTT.

The chain joins TRBV29-1 to TRBJ2-5; D is ambiguous. CDR1 and CDR2 from the germline V gene are SQVTM and ANQGSEA. The CDR3 extends over 13 amino acids. V shed 8 bases and J shed 1 base, with 14 bases lying between them. The CDR3 DNA reads TGCAGCTCTCGACGAGCACCCCAAGAGACCCAGTACTTC. Translation gives CSSRRAPQETQYF.

The rearrangement links TRBV10-3 to TRBJ2-7; D gene unclear. Germline loops: CDR1 ENHRY, CDR2 SYGVKD. V was clipped by 4 bases and J by 2 bases, with 12 bases between them. The CDR3 is 14 residues long. CDR3 loop: CAISAISRTYEQYF. CDR3 nucleotide sequence: TGTGCCATCAGTGCAATTAGCAGAACCTACGAGCAGTACTTC.

The genes are TRBV11-2 and TRBJ2-7; D not certain. The CDR3 is 13 amino acids. Between the trimmed V and J ends, which lost 3 bases and 0 bases, there was a span of 6 bases. The germline gives CDR1 SGHAT, CDR2 FQNNGV. The DNA of the CDR3 is TGTGCCAGCAGCTTGGATGCCTCCTACGAGCAGTACTTC. Amino acid sequence: CASSLDASYEQYF.

As for this clonotype: Without the conserved terminal phenylalanine or tryptophan, this CDR3 likely stems from a read error. This chain uses TRBV29-1 with TRBJ1-1; 7 bases match TRBD1. Trimming removed 7 bases from V and 1 base from J; junction bases left unmatched: 0. The CDR3 is 11 residues long. The germline gives CDR1 SQVTM, CDR2 ANQGSEA. The CDR3: CSGDRNTEAFS. As DNA, the CDR3 is TGCAGCGGGGACAGGAACACTGAAGCTTTCTCT.

This CDR3 is CAWKPGTPYSNQPQHF. DNA for the CDR3: TGTGCCTGGAAACCCGGGACGCCATATAGCAATCAGCCCCAGCATTTT. The chain has TRBV30 and TRBJ1-5; TRBD1 might be the D (5 bases). The V end lost 4 bases, the J end lost 0 bases, and 16 bases lay between the germline ends. CDR1 and CDR2 from the germline V gene are GTSNPN and SVGIG (reference sequence). CDR3 length: 16 residues.

This clonotype was detected a few times. At one boundary the junction diverges from the germline segment, which might be a read error. The chain is built from TRBV20-1 and TRBJ2-7; the D gene is possibly TRBD2 (6 bases). CDR3 length: 11 amino acids. Germline-derived CDR1 and CDR2 are DFQATT and SNEGSKA (reference sequence). The CDR3 sequence is CSARGGQREDF. As DNA, the CDR3 is TGCAGTGCTAGAGGGGGTCAGAGGGAGGACTTC.

The chain uses TRBV11-1 and TRBJ2-3; tentative D call: TRBD2 (5 bases). CDR1 and CDR2 (germline): SGHAT, FQDESV (reference sequence). This CDR3 comprises 14 residues. Trimming pared 2 bases from V and 1 base from J, leaving 7 bases between. DNA of the CDR3: TGTGCCAGCAGCTTAACTAGGGGCACAGATACGCAGTATTTT. Translating gives CASSLTRGTDTQYF.

The rearrangement joins TRBV11-2 to TRBJ2-1; 9 nucleotides match TRBD2. Losses at the gene ends were 3 bases for V and 6 bases for J; bases not matched to a gene: 12. Looked up from germline, CDR1 is SGHAT and CDR2 is FQNNGV. This CDR3 region has 17 residues. The CDR3 spells CASSFSSGKTSGNEQFF. The CDR3, as DNA: TGTGCCAGCAGCTTCTCTAGCGGGAAAACGAGCGGCAATGAGCAGTTCTTC.

The CDR3 loop is CASSLGSSMNTEAFF. CDR3 nucleotides: TGTGCCAGCAGCTTAGGATCGAGTATGAACACTGAAGCTTTCTTT. This sequence joins TRBV7-9 and TRBJ1-1, with D unclear. The V and J ends lost 1 base and 0 bases respectively, with 9 bases between them. This CDR3 has 15 amino acids. The germline gives CDR1 SEHNR, CDR2 FQNEAQ (reference sequence).

This clonotype was observed once. The J gene is TRBJ1-1, the V gene TRBV6-4; weak D call: TRBD1 (5 bases). The CDR3 runs 14 residues. Germline V gene sequence: CDR1 MRHNA, CDR2 SNTAGT. Trimming removed 5 bases at V and 5 bases at J, with 15 bases between. The CDR3 region is CASSLGDVSTEAFF. CDR3 nucleotide sequence: TGTGCCAGCAGTTTAGGGGACGTTTCAACTGAAGCTTTCTTT.